Reported below is one TCR beta chain. The antigen is undetermined. The germline CDR1 and CDR2 sequences are LNHNV and YYDKDF (reference sequence). With 5 bases clipped from V and 4 bases from J, the junction kept 9 bases outside the gene matches. The CDR3 sequence is 16 residues long. The method was immunoSEQ multiplex PCR; TCRdb's version includes in-frame clones alone and lacks a portion of them. The sample carries some 3,000 clones, approximately 85% recorded once. These data belong to a study of cytotoxic CD8 clonotypes in ibrutinib-treated CLL. Study-wide points: Pretreatment clonality was elevated relative to age-matched healthy donors and paralleled circulating CD8+ T-cell counts.

The chain joins TRBV15 to TRBJ1-1; 11 positions agree with TRBD1. The source of this sequence is a human donor with chronic lymphocytic leukemia. This specimen was PBMCs, taken before ibrutinib treatment. In nucleotides, the CDR3 is TGTGCCACCAGCGGCCCGGGACAGGGGGTTCGCACTGAAGCTTTCTTT. Translating it yields CATSGPGQGVRTEAFF.